The subject of this entry is one T cell receptor (beta chain). What it recognizes is unknown. Sequencing used immunoSEQ multiplex PCR; TCRdb keeps in-frame clones, though not all of them. The profile shows 43,000 or so clones, around 70% of them singletons. Following a 10-day culture, CD4+ T cells were purified. It was two doses of either the BNT162b2 or mRNA-1273 vaccine that participants received. CDR1 is LGHDT and CDR2 is YNNKEL in the germline V gene (reference sequence). The CDR3 totals 14 residues. Unmatched junction bases numbered 5, after V lost 1 base and J lost 7 bases. The record originates from a study of vaccination effects on CD4 cells after COVID-19. General study points: At late timepoints after vaccination, vaccine- and infection-induced clones shrank markedly.

The specimen comprised CD4+ T cells from PBMCs cultured without peptide, sampled after COVID-19 vaccination. The chain recombines TRBV3-1 (or the pseudogene TRBV3-2) with TRBJ1-2; 8 bases are a match to TRBD1. The sequence came from a human donor who received a COVID-19 vaccine. CDR3 amino acids: CASSQVDRGSGYTF. The CDR3 DNA reads as TGTGCCAGCAGCCAAGTCGACAGGGGAAGTGGCTACACCTTC.